This entry lists 3 T cell receptor beta chains sequenced from one sample in a study of blood T cell repertoires in COVID-19. Some clones are missing from TCRdb's copy, which holds only in-frame ones; the method was immunoSEQ multiplex PCR. The table has approximately 150,000 clones, about 90% seen once. Sequenced material: PBMCs or T cells enriched from blood (not recorded which). All receptors come from a human donor with acute COVID-19. The donor label of this sample is uncertain.

The genes are TRBV4-3 and TRBJ1-3, with D tentatively TRBD1 (5 bases). The CDR3 sequence is 15 residues long. Trimming removed 5 bases from V and 0 bases from J, with 11 bases in between. Germline CDR1 is LGHNA and CDR2 is YSLEER. The CDR3 coding sequence is TGCGCCAGCAGCTCACAGGACATCTCTGGAAACACCATATATTTT. Amino acid sequence: CASSSQDISGNTIYF.

The rearrangement uses TRBV29-1 and TRBJ1-2; the D is unclear. The V and J ends lost 0 bases and 3 bases respectively, with 14 bases between them. Germline CDR1 and CDR2: SQVTM and ANQGSEA. This CDR3 comprises 15 residues. CDR3 coding DNA: TGCAGCGTTGAAGACCGGCGCGGCACCTACTATGGCTACACCTTC. It specifies CSVEDRRGTYYGYTF.

The chain links TRBV9 to TRBJ2-5, with TRBD2 identical over 10 bases. CDR1 is SGDLS and CDR2 is YYNGEE in the germline V gene. CDR3 length: 16 residues. J gave up 3 bases and V 1 base, and 6 bases lay outside the gene matches. The CDR3 sequence: CASSVSGGAAKETQYF. The CDR3 DNA follows: TGTGCCAGCAGCGTAAGCGGGGGGGCCGCGAAAGAGACCCAGTACTTC.